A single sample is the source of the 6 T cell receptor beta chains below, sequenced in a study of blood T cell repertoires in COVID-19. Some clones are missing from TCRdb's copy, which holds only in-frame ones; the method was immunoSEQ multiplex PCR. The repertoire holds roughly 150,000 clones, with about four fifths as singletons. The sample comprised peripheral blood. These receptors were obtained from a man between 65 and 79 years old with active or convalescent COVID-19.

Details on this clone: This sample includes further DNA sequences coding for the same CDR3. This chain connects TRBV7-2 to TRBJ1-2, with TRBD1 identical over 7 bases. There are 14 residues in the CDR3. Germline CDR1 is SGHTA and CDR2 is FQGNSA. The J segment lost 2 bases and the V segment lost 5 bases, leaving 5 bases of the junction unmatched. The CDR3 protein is CASSRLTGNYGYTF. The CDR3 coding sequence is TGTGCCAGCAGCAGACTGACAGGGAACTATGGCTACACCTTC.

In DNA, the CDR3 is TGCGCCAGCAGCCTAAAGCAGGGGGCAGCTAATGAAAAACTGTTTTTT. It codes for CASSLKQGAANEKLFF. This chain uses TRBV4-3 with TRBJ1-4; TRBD1 aligns across 8 bases. There are 16 residues in the CDR3. Germline loops: CDR1 LGHNA, CDR2 YSLEER. The ends lost 4 bases at V and 3 bases at J; junction bases unmatched: 7.

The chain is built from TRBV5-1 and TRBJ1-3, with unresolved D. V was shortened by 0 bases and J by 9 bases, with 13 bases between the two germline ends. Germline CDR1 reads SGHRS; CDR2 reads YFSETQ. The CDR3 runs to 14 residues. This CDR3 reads CASSLDTAGGTIYF. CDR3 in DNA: TGCGCCAGCAGCTTGGACACGGCCGGAGGCACCATATATTTT.

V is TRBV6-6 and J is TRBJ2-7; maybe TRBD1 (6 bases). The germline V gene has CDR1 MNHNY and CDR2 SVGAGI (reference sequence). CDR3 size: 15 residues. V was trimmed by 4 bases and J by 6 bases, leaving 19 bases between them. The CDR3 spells CASSLQGAGIGEQYF. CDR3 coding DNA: TGTGCCAGCAGTTTACAGGGAGCCGGAATAGGCGAGCAGTACTTC.

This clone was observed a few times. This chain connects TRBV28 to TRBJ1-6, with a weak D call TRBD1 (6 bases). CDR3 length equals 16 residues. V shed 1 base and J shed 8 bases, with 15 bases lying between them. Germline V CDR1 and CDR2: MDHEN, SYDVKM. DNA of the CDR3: TGTGCCAGCAGTTTATTTCCCCAGCCAGGGGATTCACCCCTCCACTTT. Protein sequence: CASSLFPQPGDSPLHF.

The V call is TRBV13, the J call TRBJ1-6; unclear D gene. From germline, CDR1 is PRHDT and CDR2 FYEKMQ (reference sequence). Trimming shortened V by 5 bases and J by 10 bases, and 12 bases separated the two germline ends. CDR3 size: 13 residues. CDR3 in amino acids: CASSPSGHSPLHF. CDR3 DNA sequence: TGTGCCAGCAGCCCCTCCGGTCACTCACCCCTCCACTTT.